This is a list of T cell receptor beta chains from one sample in a study of blood T cell repertoires in COVID-19. The assay was immunoSEQ multiplex PCR, and TCRdb's table has in-frame clones only and misses some. The sample records tens of thousands of clones, around three quarters being singletons. Input material: peripheral blood. Source of these receptors: an elderly woman with acute or convalescent COVID-19. CDR3s include the opening cysteine and the closing phenylalanine or tryptophan. The D gene is left open where the match is weak. Clone size is stated in some rows and not others, as once, few, many or a class when expanded.

size,D,V,J,DNA,CDR3
NA,TRBD2,TRBV5-1,TRBJ2-3,TGCGCCAGCAGCTTGGTTCTAGCGGGGTACACAGATACGCAGTATTTT,CASSLVLAGYTDTQYF
NA,TRBD2,TRBV5-1,TRBJ2-1,TGCGCCAGCAGCTTGGGAGCGGGAATGAATGAGCAGTTCTTC,CASSLGAGMNEQFF
NA,NA,TRBV11-3,TRBJ2-1,TGTGCCAGCAGCTTAGTTAGTACTAATGAGCAGTTCTTC,CASSLVSTNEQFF
NA,NA,TRBV10-3,TRBJ1-2,TGTGCCATCAGTGAGTCGGGCCTCACCTATGGCTACACCTTC,CAISESGLTYGYTF
NA,NA,TRBV6-1,TRBJ1-6,TGTGCCAGCAGTGAAATACGAGGGGGAGTGTCACCCCTCCACTTT,CASSEIRGGVSPLHF
NA,TRBD1,TRBV3-1/TRBV3-2,TRBJ2-1,TGTGCCAGCAGCCACCGACAGGGTATCAATGAGCAGTTCTTC,CASSHRQGINEQFF
few,NA,TRBV19,TRBJ1-4,TGTGCCAGTAGTATAGATACAGGGCCTGAAAAACTGTTTTTT,CASSIDTGPEKLFF
NA,TRBD1,TRBV27,TRBJ1-5,TGTGCCAGCAGTTTATCCAGGGGGGATCAGCCCCAGCATTTT,CASSLSRGDQPQHF
NA,TRBD2,TRBV19,TRBJ2-5,TGTGCCAGTAGTGCCCGCGGGAGGGCCTTAGCCGAGACCCAGTACTTC,CASSARGRALAETQYF
NA,NA,TRBV18,TRBJ1-2,TGTGCCAGCTCACGGTCCGACAGGTCCCCATACCAAAACGACTATGGCTACACCTTC,CASSRSDRSPYQNDYGYTF
few,TRBD2,TRBV11-2,TRBJ2-3,TGTGCCAGCAGCTTAGGCCAGCGGGGGGGGGCCGATACGCAGTATTTT,CASSLGQRGGADTQYF
NA,TRBD2,TRBV4-1,TRBJ2-5,TGCGCCAGCAGCCAATCCGGACTAGCAACTTATGAGACCCAGTACTTC,CASSQSGLATYETQYF
NA,NA,TRBV16,TRBJ1-5,TGTGCCAGCAGCCTAGAGGGCCATAGCAATCAGCCCCAGCATTTT,CASSLEGHSNQPQHF
NA,NA,TRBV7-9,TRBJ1-1,TGTGCCAGCAGCTTAGCGCAGGGCCAAGCTTTCTTT,CASSLAQGQAFF
NA,TRBD2,TRBV6-1,TRBJ2-2,TGTGCCAGCAGTGAAGTGCTAGCGGGAGCGGACGGGGAGCTGTTTTTT,CASSEVLAGADGELFF
NA,NA,TRBV19,TRBJ2-7,TGTGCCAGTAGTATAGAGGACAGATACTACGAGCAGTACTTC,CASSIEDRYYEQYF
NA,NA,TRBV29-1,TRBJ2-1,TGCAGCCACTTTTTGGTACACAGGGAAAATGAGCAGTTCTTC,CSHFLVHRENEQFF
NA,TRBD1,TRBV20-1,TRBJ2-2,TGCAGTGCTAGTTCTTTCGGGACAGGGGGAACCGGGGAGCTGTTTTTT,CSASSFGTGGTGELFF
NA,TRBD1,TRBV6-5,TRBJ1-2,TGTGCCAGCAGCGATTGGACAGGTGGCTACACCTTC,CASSDWTGGYTF
NA,NA,TRBV27,TRBJ1-4,TGTGCCAGCAGTTCCCCCGGGACGGGGGCAACTAATGAAAAACTGTTTTTT,CASSSPGTGATNEKLFF
once,TRBD2,TRBV7-9,TRBJ2-7,TGTGCCAGCAGCTTATACCCGAAGCGGGAGGCGACCTACGAGCAGTACTTC,CASSLYPKREATYEQYF
NA,TRBD2,TRBV7-2,TRBJ2-3,TGTGCCAGCAGCCCCAGTAGCGGGAGGGGCTCAGATACGCAGTATTTT,CASSPSSGRGSDTQYF
NA,NA,TRBV7-9,TRBJ1-3,TGTGCCAGCACCTCAGCCCCAGGGAACTCTGGAAACACCATATATTTT,CASTSAPGNSGNTIYF
NA,NA,TRBV18,TRBJ2-3,TGTGCCAGCTCACAGACGCGGCACACAGATACGCAGTATTTT,CASSQTRHTDTQYF
NA,TRBD2,TRBV6-5,TRBJ2-5,TGTGCCAGCAGTTACACTAGCGGGGAGGTCAGAGAGACCCAGTACTTC,CASSYTSGEVRETQYF
NA,TRBD2,TRBV5-6,TRBJ2-2,TGTGCCAGCAGCTTGCCCCAGAGCGGGAGAACCGGGGAGCTGTTTTTT,CASSLPQSGRTGELFF
NA,NA,TRBV11-2,TRBJ2-1,TGTGCCAGCAGCTTAGCAGCGGAGAAGGTGTACAATGAGCAGTTCTTC,CASSLAAEKVYNEQFF
few,TRBD1,TRBV6-1,TRBJ1-6,TGTGCCAGCAGTGAGGGGACAGTTACCAGTTCACCCCTCCACTTT,CASSEGTVTSSPLHF
NA,TRBD2,TRBV6-5,TRBJ2-7,TGTGCCAGCAGCATAGCGGGAGGTCCTATCTACGAGCAGTACTTC,CASSIAGGPIYEQYF
NA,TRBD1,TRBV6-6,TRBJ1-2,TGTGCCAGCAGTTACGGGACAGGGGATCTCTATGGCTACACCTTC,CASSYGTGDLYGYTF
NA,NA,TRBV5-1,TRBJ2-3,TGCGCCAGCAGCTTGCAAGCTCCCACAGATACGCAGTATTTT,CASSLQAPTDTQYF
NA,NA,TRBV11-2,TRBJ1-5,TGTGCCAGCAGCTTAGATTTCCAGGAATATCAGCCCCAGCATTTT,CASSLDFQEYQPQHF
NA,TRBD1,TRBV6-5,TRBJ1-3,TGTGCCAGCATCTACAGGGGGCTCGGTGGAAACACCATATATTTT,CASIYRGLGGNTIYF
NA,NA,TRBV7-2,TRBJ1-2,TGTGCCAGCAGCTTAGCGGTGAACAGTCGTGGCTACACCTTC,CASSLAVNSRGYTF
NA,NA,TRBV5-1,TRBJ2-3,TGCGCCAGCAGCTTGGACCTCCGGGGTGGGAGCACAGATACGCAGTATTTT,CASSLDLRGGSTDTQYF
NA,NA,TRBV2,TRBJ1-4,TGTGCCAGCAGTGTCAGGGCAACTAATGAAAAACTGTTTTTT,CASSVRATNEKLFF
NA,NA,TRBV18,TRBJ1-2,TGTGCCAGCTCACCGGGGGACAATTATGGCTACACCTTC,CASSPGDNYGYTF
NA,NA,TRBV30,TRBJ2-1,TGTGCCTGGAGTTCGAGTAGAGGGCGTGAGCAGTTCTTC,CAWSSSRGREQFF
NA,TRBD1,TRBV5-1,TRBJ2-3,TGCGCCAGCAGATCCGTCGGGACAGGGTCAGATACGCAGTATTTT,CASRSVGTGSDTQYF
once,TRBD1,TRBV6-1,TRBJ2-7,TGTGCCAGCAGTGAAAAAAGGGGGCTTCCCTTAGGGGAGCAGTACTTC,CASSEKRGLPLGEQYF
NA,TRBD1,TRBV18,TRBJ1-3,TGTGCCAGCTCACGCACAGGGGACTCTGGAAACACCATATATTTT,CASSRTGDSGNTIYF
few,TRBD2,TRBV19,TRBJ2-4,TGTGCCAGTAGTCCCAGTATGCGGCGGGAGACCCTAGCGTGGGCCAAAAACATTCAGTACTTC,CASSPSMRRETLAWAKNIQYF
NA,TRBD1,TRBV30,TRBJ1-1,TGTGCCTGGAGTCTGGGACAGGGGGCGGTCACTGAAGCTTTCTTT,CAWSLGQGAVTEAFF
few,TRBD1,TRBV14,TRBJ1-6,TGTGCCAGCAGCCAGGTCGGGACAGGCATTTCACCCCTCCACTTT,CASSQVGTGISPLHF
NA,NA,TRBV6-5,TRBJ1-6,TGTGCCAGCAGTCGTACCGGTAATTCACCCCTCCACTTT,CASSRTGNSPLHF
NA,TRBD1,TRBV5-6,TRBJ1-2,TGTGCCAGCAGCTTGGGTTCTACAGGGGCATATGGCTACACCTTC,CASSLGSTGAYGYTF
NA,TRBD2,TRBV5-1,TRBJ2-1,TGCGCCAGCAGCTTGCGGTCGGCGGGGGGGCCGGATGAGCAGTTCTTC,CASSLRSAGGPDEQFF